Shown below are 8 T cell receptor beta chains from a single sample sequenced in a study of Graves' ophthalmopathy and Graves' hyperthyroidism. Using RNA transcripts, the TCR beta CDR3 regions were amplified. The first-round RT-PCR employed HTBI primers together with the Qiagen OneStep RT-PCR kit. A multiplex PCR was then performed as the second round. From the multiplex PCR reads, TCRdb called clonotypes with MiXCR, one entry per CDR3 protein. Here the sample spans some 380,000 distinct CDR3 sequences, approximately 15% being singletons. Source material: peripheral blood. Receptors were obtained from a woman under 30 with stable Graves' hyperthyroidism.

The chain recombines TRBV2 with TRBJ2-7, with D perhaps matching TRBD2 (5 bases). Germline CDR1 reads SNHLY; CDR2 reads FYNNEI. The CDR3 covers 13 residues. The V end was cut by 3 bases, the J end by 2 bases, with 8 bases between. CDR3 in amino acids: CASSDPGAYEQYF. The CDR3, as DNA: TGTGCCAGCAGTGACCCCGGGGCCTACGAGCAGTACTTC.

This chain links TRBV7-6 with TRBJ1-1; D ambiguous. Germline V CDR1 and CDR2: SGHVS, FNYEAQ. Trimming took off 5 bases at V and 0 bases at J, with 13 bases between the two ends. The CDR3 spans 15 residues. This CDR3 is CASSRREGMNTEAFF. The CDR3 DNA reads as TGTGCCAGCAGCCGACGAGAGGGTATGAACACTGAAGCTTTCTTT.

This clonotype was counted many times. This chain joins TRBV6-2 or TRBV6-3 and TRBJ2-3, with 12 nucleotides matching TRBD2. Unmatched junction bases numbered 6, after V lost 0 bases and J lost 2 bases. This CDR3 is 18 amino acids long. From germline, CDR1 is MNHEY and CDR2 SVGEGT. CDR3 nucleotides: TGTGCCAGCAGTTACTCAGGAAGACTAGCGGGGGACACAGATACGCAGTATTTT. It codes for CASSYSGRLAGDTDTQYF.

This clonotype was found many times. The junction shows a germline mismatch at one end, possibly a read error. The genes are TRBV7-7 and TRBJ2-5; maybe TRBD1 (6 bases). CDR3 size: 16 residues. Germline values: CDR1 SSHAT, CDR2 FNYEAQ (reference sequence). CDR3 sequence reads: CASSLSAGVIGETQYF. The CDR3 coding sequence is TGTGCTAGCAGCTTATCCGCAGGGGTGATCGGCGAGACCCAGTACTTC. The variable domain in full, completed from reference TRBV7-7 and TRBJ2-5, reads GAGVSQSPRYKVTKRGQDVTLRCDPISSHATLYWYQQALGQGPEFLTYFNYEAQPDKSGLPSDRFSAERPEGSISTLTIQRTEQRDSAMYRCASSLSAGVIGETQYFGPGTRLLVL.

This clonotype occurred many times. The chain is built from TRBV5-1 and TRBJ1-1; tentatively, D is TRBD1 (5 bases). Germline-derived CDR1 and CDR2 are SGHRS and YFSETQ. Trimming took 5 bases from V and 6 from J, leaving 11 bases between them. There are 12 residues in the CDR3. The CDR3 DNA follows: TGCGCCAGCAGTCGGGACTACGCTGAAGCTTTCTTT. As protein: CASSRDYAEAFF.

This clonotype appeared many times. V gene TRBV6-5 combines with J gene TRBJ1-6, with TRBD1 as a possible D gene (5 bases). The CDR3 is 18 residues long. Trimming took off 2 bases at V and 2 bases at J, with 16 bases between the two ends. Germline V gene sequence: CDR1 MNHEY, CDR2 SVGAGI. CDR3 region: CASSYRGVGGAYNSPLHF. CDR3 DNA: TGTGCCAGCAGTTACCGGGGGGTCGGAGGCGCCTATAATTCACCCCTCCACTTT.

CDR3 protein: CASSQDIGGLGGYTF. The CDR3 region has the DNA TGTGCCAGCAGCCAAGATATCGGGGGACTGGGGGGCTACACCTTC. This chain links TRBV14 with TRBJ1-2, with D perhaps TRBD1 (5 bases). In germline, CDR1 is SGHDN, CDR2 FVKESK. The CDR3 is made up of 15 amino acids. V gave up 0 bases and J gave up 8 bases, with 16 bases separating them.

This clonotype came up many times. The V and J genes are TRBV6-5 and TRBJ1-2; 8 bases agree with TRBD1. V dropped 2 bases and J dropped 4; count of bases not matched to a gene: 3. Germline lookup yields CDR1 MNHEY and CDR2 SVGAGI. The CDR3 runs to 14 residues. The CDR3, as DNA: TGTGCCAGCAGTTACCAGGGGGCTAGCTATGGCTACACCTTC. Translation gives CASSYQGASYGYTF.